This T cell receptor (beta chain) appears in the sequencing data of a study of technical replicates of blood from several donors. TCRdb keeps only in-frame clones here, not all; method: immunoSEQ multiplex PCR. Of roughly 100,000 clones listed, approximately 96% were seen once; the top ten hold approximately 0.37%. This TCR derives from a human donor in good health. Source material: T cells isolated from PBMCs.

CDR3 in DNA: TGTGCCAGCAGCACCCCCAGCGGGAACTACAATGAGCAGTTCTTC. This sequence encodes CASSTPSGNYNEQFF. The chain recombines TRBV27 with TRBJ2-1; 7 positions match TRBD2. The CDR3 runs to 15 residues. CDR1 and CDR2 (germline): MNHEY, SMNVEV (reference sequence). V dropped 6 bases and J dropped 3; count of bases not matched to a gene: 8.